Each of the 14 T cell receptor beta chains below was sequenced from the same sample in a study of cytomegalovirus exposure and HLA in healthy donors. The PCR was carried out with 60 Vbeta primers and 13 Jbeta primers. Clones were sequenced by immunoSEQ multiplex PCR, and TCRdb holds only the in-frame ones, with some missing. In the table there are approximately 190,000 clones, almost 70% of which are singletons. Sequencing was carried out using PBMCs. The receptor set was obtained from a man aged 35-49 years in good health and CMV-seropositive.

CDR3 DNA: TGTGCCAGCAGCTTTACTGCGGACACTGAAGCTTTCTTT. It encodes CASSFTADTEAFF. This chain links TRBV7-2 with TRBJ1-1; D not resolved. CDR3 size: 13 residues. Per the germline V gene, CDR1 is SGHTA and CDR2 is FQGNSA. Trimming shortened V by 3 bases and J by 3 bases, and 8 bases separated the two germline ends.

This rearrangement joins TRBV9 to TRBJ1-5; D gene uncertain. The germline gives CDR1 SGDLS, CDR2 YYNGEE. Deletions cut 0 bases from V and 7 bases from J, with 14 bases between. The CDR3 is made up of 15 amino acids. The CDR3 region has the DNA TGTGCCAGCAGCGTAGGGGCAGGATATGGACAGCCCCAGCATTTT. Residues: CASSVGAGYGQPQHF.

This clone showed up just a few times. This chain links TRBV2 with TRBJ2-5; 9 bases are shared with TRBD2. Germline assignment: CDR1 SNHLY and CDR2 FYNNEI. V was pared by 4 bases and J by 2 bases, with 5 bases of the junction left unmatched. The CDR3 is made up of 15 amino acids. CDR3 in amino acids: CASSGTSGGQETQYF. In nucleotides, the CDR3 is TGTGCCAGCAGTGGGACAAGCGGGGGGCAAGAGACCCAGTACTTC.

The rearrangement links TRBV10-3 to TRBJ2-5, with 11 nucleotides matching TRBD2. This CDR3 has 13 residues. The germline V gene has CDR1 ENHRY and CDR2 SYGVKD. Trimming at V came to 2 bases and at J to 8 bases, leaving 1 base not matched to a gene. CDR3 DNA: TGTGCCATCAGTGAGACTAGCGGGGGCACCCAGTACTTC. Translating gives CAISETSGGTQYF.

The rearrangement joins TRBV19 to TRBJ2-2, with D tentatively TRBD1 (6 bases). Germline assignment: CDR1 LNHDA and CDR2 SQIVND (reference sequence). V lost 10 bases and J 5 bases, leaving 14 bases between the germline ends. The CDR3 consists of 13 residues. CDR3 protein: CATEDRPTGELFF. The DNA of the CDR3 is TGTGCCACCGAGGACAGACCTACCGGGGAGCTGTTTTTT.

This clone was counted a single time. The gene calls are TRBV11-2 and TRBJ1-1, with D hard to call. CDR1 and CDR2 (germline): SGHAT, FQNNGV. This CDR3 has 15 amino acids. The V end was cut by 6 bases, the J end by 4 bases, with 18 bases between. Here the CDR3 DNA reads TGTGCCAGCAGAAAGGGAGGTGGAGGGAGCACTGAAGCTTTCTTT. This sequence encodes CASRKGGGGSTEAFF.

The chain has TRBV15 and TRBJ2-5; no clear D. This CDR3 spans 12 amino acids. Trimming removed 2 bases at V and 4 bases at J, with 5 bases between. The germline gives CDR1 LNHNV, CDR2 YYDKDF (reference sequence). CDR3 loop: CATSRIGETQYF. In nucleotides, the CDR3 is TGTGCCACCAGCAGAATCGGAGAGACCCAGTACTTC.

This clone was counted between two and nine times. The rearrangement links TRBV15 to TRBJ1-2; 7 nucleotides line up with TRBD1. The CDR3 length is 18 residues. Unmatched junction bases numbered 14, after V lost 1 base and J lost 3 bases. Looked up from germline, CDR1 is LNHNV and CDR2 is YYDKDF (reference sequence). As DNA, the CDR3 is TGTGCCACCAGCAGAGTCGGTGGTTTACAGGGGTTAGACTATGGCTACACCTTC. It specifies CATSRVGGLQGLDYGYTF. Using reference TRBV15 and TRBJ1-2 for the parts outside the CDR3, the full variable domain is DAMVIQNPRYQVTQFGKPVTLSCSQTLNHNVMYWYQQKSSQAPKLLFHYYDKDFNNEADTPDNFQSRRPNTSFCFLDIRSPGLGDTAMYLCATSRVGGLQGLDYGYTFGSGTRLTVV.

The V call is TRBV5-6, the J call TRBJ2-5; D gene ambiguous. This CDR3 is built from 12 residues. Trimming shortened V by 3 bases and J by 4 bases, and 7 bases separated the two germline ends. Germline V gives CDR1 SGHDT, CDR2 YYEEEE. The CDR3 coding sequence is TGTGCCAGCAGCTGGAGTGGAGAGACCCAGTACTTC. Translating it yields CASSWSGETQYF.

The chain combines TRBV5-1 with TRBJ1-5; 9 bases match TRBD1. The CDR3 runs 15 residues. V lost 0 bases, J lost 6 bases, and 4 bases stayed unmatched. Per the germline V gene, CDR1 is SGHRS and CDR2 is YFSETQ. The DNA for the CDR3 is TGCGCCAGCAGCTTGGGGGACAGGGAGGGTCAGCCCCAGCATTTT. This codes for CASSLGDREGQPQHF. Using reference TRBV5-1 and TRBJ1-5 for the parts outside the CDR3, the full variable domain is KAGVTQTPRYLIKTRGQQVTLSCSPISGHRSVSWYQQTPGQGLQFLFEYFSETQRNKGNFPGRFSGRQFSNSRSEMNVSTLELGDSALYLCASSLGDREGQPQHFGDGTRLSIL.

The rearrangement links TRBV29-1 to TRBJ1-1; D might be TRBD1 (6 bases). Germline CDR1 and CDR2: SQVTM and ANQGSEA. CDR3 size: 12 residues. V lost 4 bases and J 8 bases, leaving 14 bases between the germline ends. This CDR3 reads CSVGGGPTEAFF. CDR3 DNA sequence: TGCAGCGTTGGGGGGGGCCCAACCGAAGCTTTCTTT. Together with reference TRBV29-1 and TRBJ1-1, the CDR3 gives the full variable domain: SAVISQKPSRDICQRGTSLTIQCQVDSQVTMMFWYRQQPGQSLTLIATANQGSEATYESGFVIDKFPISRPNLTFSTLTVSNMSPEDSSIYLCSVGGGPTEAFFGQGTRLTVV.

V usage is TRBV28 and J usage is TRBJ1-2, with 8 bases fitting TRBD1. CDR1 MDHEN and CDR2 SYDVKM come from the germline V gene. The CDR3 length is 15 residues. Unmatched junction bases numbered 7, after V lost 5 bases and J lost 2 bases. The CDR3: CASSPATGENYGYTF. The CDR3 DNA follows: TGTGCCAGCAGTCCCGCGACAGGGGAAAACTATGGCTACACCTTC.

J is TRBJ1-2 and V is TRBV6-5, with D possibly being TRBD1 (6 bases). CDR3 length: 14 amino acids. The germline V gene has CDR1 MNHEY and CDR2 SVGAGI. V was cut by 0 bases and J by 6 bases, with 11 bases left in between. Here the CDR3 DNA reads TGTGCCAGCAGTTACTCAACAGGGTGGAATGGCTACACCTTC. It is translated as CASSYSTGWNGYTF.

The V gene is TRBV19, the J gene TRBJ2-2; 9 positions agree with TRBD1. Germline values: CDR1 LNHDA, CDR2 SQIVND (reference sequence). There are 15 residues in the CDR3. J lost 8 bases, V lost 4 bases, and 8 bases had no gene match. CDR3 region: CASSTQQGAQGELFF. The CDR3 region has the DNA TGTGCCAGTAGTACACAACAGGGGGCGCAGGGGGAGCTGTTTTTT.